This TCR beta chain was profiled in a study of blood T cell repertoires in COVID-19. Study-level background: Researchers got acute and convalescent COVID-19 samples from the United States, Italy and Spain. Sample material is recorded as cDNA or gDNA derived from T cells, B-cell-depleted T cells, or PBMCs.

Seattle enrolled patients during active infection and tracked them longitudinally. The ends were cut back, 3 bases at V and 9 bases at J, with 15 bases in the middle. This CDR3 has 14 residues. The germline gives CDR1 MDHEN, CDR2 SYDVKM. Sequencing used immunoSEQ multiplex PCR; TCRdb keeps in-frame clones, though not all of them. This sample has about 480,000 clones, with 88% found just once. This clonotype originated in a woman between 50 and 59 years old with COVID-19, enrolled during active disease. Sequencing input: peripheral blood. The gene calls are TRBV28 and TRBJ2-1, with D possibly TRBD2 on 8 matching bases. CDR3 bases: TGTGCCAGCAGTTTTCCGGGAGGGGGCGGTGAGCAGTTCTTC. It yields the protein CASSFPGGGGEQFF.